This is a list of T cell receptor beta chains from one sample in a study of Graves' ophthalmopathy and Graves' hyperthyroidism. MiXCR, applied by TCRdb to the multiplex PCR reads, yields one record per CDR3 protein. Of about 500,000 distinct CDR3 sequences listed, approximately 15% are singletons. The specimen was blood. The source is a woman aged 30 to 39 with Graves' ophthalmopathy. Both conserved end residues are part of each CDR3. The order of the fields is V gene, D gene, J gene, CDR3 protein. D genes are given only for firm matches.

v_call: TRBV5-1
d_call: TRBD1
j_call: TRBJ1-1
cdr3_aa: CASSPGQGASTEAFF

v_call: TRBV28
d_call: NA
j_call: TRBJ2-3
cdr3_aa: CASSPLEEVTDTQYF

v_call: TRBV6-5
d_call: NA
j_call: TRBJ1-1
cdr3_aa: CASSLTFLNTEAFF

v_call: TRBV6-1
d_call: NA
j_call: TRBJ2-4
cdr3_aa: CASSELGNIQYF

v_call: TRBV12-3/TRBV12-4
d_call: NA
j_call: TRBJ2-5
cdr3_aa: CASTPYRGQETQYF

v_call: TRBV3-1
d_call: TRBD1
j_call: TRBJ1-1
cdr3_aa: CASSPGQGITEAFF

v_call: TRBV7-9
d_call: TRBD1
j_call: TRBJ1-5
cdr3_aa: CASSWDRESSQPQHF

v_call: TRBV2
d_call: TRBD2
j_call: TRBJ2-5
cdr3_aa: CASTLTSGGAETQYF

v_call: TRBV11-2
d_call: NA
j_call: TRBJ2-5
cdr3_aa: CASSPQGGHPYQETQYF

v_call: TRBV6-1
d_call: NA
j_call: TRBJ2-7
cdr3_aa: CASSQDRMYEQYF

v_call: TRBV6-1
d_call: NA
j_call: TRBJ1-2
cdr3_aa: CASEDLRGLGYTF

v_call: TRBV6-5
d_call: NA
j_call: TRBJ1-5
cdr3_aa: CASSYRINQPQHF

v_call: TRBV30
d_call: NA
j_call: TRBJ1-3
cdr3_aa: CAWSVAGSGNTIYF

v_call: TRBV4-1
d_call: TRBD1
j_call: TRBJ2-3
cdr3_aa: CASSQVVGQGRNTQYF

v_call: TRBV27
d_call: NA
j_call: TRBJ1-5
cdr3_aa: CASSPTPGQPRHF

v_call: TRBV6-5
d_call: NA
j_call: TRBJ2-7
cdr3_aa: CASSYNAYEQYF

v_call: TRBV5-4
d_call: NA
j_call: TRBJ2-6
cdr3_aa: CASSLGAVLTF

v_call: TRBV4-1
d_call: TRBD2
j_call: TRBJ2-7
cdr3_aa: CASSQTSGAYEQYF

v_call: TRBV6-1
d_call: NA
j_call: TRBJ1-1
cdr3_aa: CASNQGPEAFF

v_call: TRBV7-2
d_call: NA
j_call: TRBJ1-2
cdr3_aa: CASSLVGKNYGYTF

v_call: TRBV28
d_call: TRBD2
j_call: TRBJ2-7
cdr3_aa: CASSPLLVAGYSYEQYF

v_call: TRBV5-6
d_call: TRBD1
j_call: TRBJ1-1
cdr3_aa: CASSLYRGRNTEAFF

v_call: TRBV25-1
d_call: NA
j_call: TRBJ2-7
cdr3_aa: CASSEAGLSREQYF

v_call: TRBV24-1
d_call: NA
j_call: TRBJ1-1
cdr3_aa: CATSDWRGPGAFF

v_call: TRBV11-2
d_call: NA
j_call: TRBJ2-7
cdr3_aa: CASSLDLRQTQYF

v_call: TRBV2
d_call: TRBD1
j_call: TRBJ1-2
cdr3_aa: CASSERGQGAGYTF

v_call: TRBV2
d_call: NA
j_call: TRBJ2-7
cdr3_aa: CASSAVRGTYEQYF

v_call: TRBV6-2/TRBV6-3
d_call: NA
j_call: TRBJ1-5
cdr3_aa: CASSYSGNNQPQHF

v_call: TRBV7-1
d_call: NA
j_call: TRBJ1-1
cdr3_aa: CASSSDWSPRGDGTEAFF

v_call: TRBV29-1
d_call: TRBD1
j_call: TRBJ2-2
cdr3_aa: CSVPDRGRNTGELCF

v_call: TRBV19
d_call: NA
j_call: TRBJ1-2
cdr3_aa: CASLTVYGYTF

v_call: TRBV3-1
d_call: TRBD2
j_call: TRBJ2-5
cdr3_aa: CASSQEWVSGGGARETQYF

v_call: TRBV27
d_call: NA
j_call: TRBJ1-2
cdr3_aa: CASSLLVGSHYGYTF

v_call: TRBV12-3/TRBV12-4
d_call: NA
j_call: TRBJ2-2
cdr3_aa: CASSWGQDTGELFF

v_call: TRBV6-2/TRBV6-3
d_call: TRBD1
j_call: TRBJ1-5
cdr3_aa: CASSLQGGYQPQHF